Shown below are 2 T cell receptor beta chains from a single sample sequenced in a study of early T cells in non-severe SARS-CoV-2 infection listed by TCRdb under 2021. Library generation was performed with 5' RACE. The listed sequencing device is NextSeq 500. TCRdb reran the public reads through fastp at Q25 and MiXCR, keeping productive beta chains. Entries that share a CDR3 protein sequence are merged under the most common genes and DNA. The sample includes more than 20,000 distinct CDR3 sequences, with roughly 4.1% observed a single time. The leading ten clones occupy roughly 20% of the sample. The material sequenced was whole blood. Receptor source: an adult who was a healthcare worker with PCR-confirmed SARS-CoV-2 infection or an uninfected control (not recorded which).

Comments on this clonotype: This may arise from a read error, as a much more abundant clone is one base away. The chain joins TRBV7-9 to TRBJ2-7; D remains unclear. CDR1 and CDR2 from the germline V gene are SEHNR and FQNEAQ (reference sequence). The V end was cut by 3 bases, the J end by 3 bases, with 3 bases between. The CDR3 loop spans 11 amino acids. CDR3: CASSFVYEQYF. As DNA, the CDR3 is TGTGCCAGCAGCTTTGTCTACGAGCAGTACTTC.

This clonotype showed up many times. This chain connects TRBV12-3 or TRBV12-4 to TRBJ1-5; possible D gene TRBD1, 5 bases. This CDR3 has 16 amino acids. The V and J ends lost 4 bases and 4 bases respectively, with 17 bases between them. In DNA form, the CDR3 reads TGTGCCAGCAGTTGGCGTAGCGGGGGGGGAAATCAGCCCCAGCATTTT. This codes for CASSWRSGGGNQPQHF.